This entry features one T cell receptor beta chain sequence. The specificity of this receptor is unknown. One junction end does not reproduce the germline sequence, and a read error may be involved. The sample comes from a study of blood T cells in healthy people across ages (dated by TCRdb to about 2015). In terms of the full investigation: In model experiments, template switching captured about one uniquely barcoded TCR beta cDNA molecule for every two T cells. The donors were split into four age groups: young (average 16 years), middle-aged (roughly 42), aged (more than 60) and long-lived (approximately 80). The study analyzed two additional independent replicas of 1 million unique cDNA reads from the same blood draw for two donors, one aged 18 to 29 and one aged 80 or older. Donors of different ages were randomly distributed across sequencing lanes to avoid experimental bias. Age-related changes in TCR beta repertoire diversity were measured in the study by deep sequencing normalized with unique cDNA molecular identifiers. General study outcomes and caveats: As age increased, observed TCR beta diversity per million T cells dropped in a roughly linear way, and a significant reduction was already evident by age 40. Total diversity estimates from one million sequenced T cells were considered lower bounds and underestimates. Donor CMV infection status was unknown, potentially confounding age-related changes in expanded clonotypes. Conclusive comparison of naive and antigen-experienced compartments was prevented by the profiling of bulk unsorted PBMCs. Compared with the aged group, the long-lived group had more naive CD4+ T cells, fewer expanded clones and increased TCR diversity, a pattern suggesting age selection. A strong correlation was found between observed TCR beta diversity and the percentage of naive T cells measured by flow cytometry.

Library preparation employed 5' RACE. TCRdb records Illumina HiSeq 2500 as the sequencer. A second PCR of about 7 to 12 cycles was performed with a sample-barcoded 5' primer and a J-beta primer mix. Each TCR beta cDNA molecule received a unique molecular identifier from a template-switch 5' adaptor carrying 12 random nucleotides. At least 2.5 million CDR3-containing paired-end reads were obtained from each sample. First-strand cDNA was synthesized from all RNA with the Mint cDNA synthesis kit, primed by a TRBC-specific oligonucleotide. After uracil-DNA glycosylase treatment, a first 18-cycle PCR used universal primers M1SS and BC2_uni_R on all cDNA. The source study handled its data this way. Each sample was normalized by randomly selecting 1 million high-quality reads, each carrying a distinct molecular identifier. Reads sharing molecular identifiers were discarded rather than binned into consensus sequences. MiTCR, set to a Q25 quality threshold and the strictest error-elimination algorithm, was used for CDR3 identification, clonotype clustering and error correction. A nonparametric unseen species model with Euler transformation was used to estimate lower-bound total TCR beta diversity. The public reads were reprocessed in TCRdb via fastp at Q25 and MiXCR, keeping in-frame beta chains. Under each unique CDR3 protein, matching rows form one entry showing the most common genes and DNA. TCRdb, not the authors, supplied the V and J calls. The sample table contains 1.5 million to 1.8 million distinct CDR3 sequences; only one count was recorded for approximately 42% of them. The top ten clones comprise more than 4% of the sample.

The germline V gene (reference sequence) supplies CDR1 SEHNR and CDR2 FQNEAQ. Inclusive of the bounding cysteine and phenylalanine, the CDR3 is 15 residues long. Only the CDR3 DNA stays, 45 bases, in frame from base 1. Systemically healthy Caucasian individuals from Russia, roughly 40 in total and aged roughly 6 to 90 years, were included as donors. Approximately 9.3 milliliters of peripheral blood were collected from each donor into EDTA-treated Vacutainer tubes. Ficoll-Paque density-gradient centrifugation was used to isolate PBMCs, with at least 6 million per sample. Trizol reagent was used to extract total RNA from PBMCs, with at least 5.5 micrograms per sample. Naive CD45RAhigh/CD27high T cell percentages were measured by flow cytometry on a PBMC aliquot from every donor.

The receptor chain draws on TRBV7-9 and TRBJ2-5; the central 10 bases match TRBD2. The assigned J gene may be wrong: the sequence end matches TRBJ2-7 better. The sequenced sample was blood. The clonotype was recovered from a woman between 18 and 29 years old in good health. Read as DNA, the sequence is TGCGCCAGCAGTCAAGCCGGGACTAGCGTGTACGAGCAGTACTTC. The translation is CASSQAGTSVYEQYF.